These 15 T cell receptor beta chains share one sample of origin, sequenced in a study of cytomegalovirus exposure and HLA in healthy donors (dated by TCRdb to about 2017). Receptor amplification or capture employed the immunoSEQ multiplex PCR assay. The multiplex PCR relied on a mix of 60 forward primers for TCR Vbeta segments and 13 reverse primers for TCR Jbeta segments. Imported from immuneACCESS, the table was reduced by TCRdb to in-frame sequences with V and J called. These copies leave out some clones; in studies compared against another copy, an unresolved V gene accounts for under half, and the cause of the remainder is not known. For this sample the table gives roughly 120,000 clones, of which around two thirds were detected only once. Around 5% of the sample is in the top ten clones. The sample was PBMCs. The origin of the receptors is a man in his fifties or sixties in good health and CMV-seropositive.

This clone was picked up a small number of times. This chain links TRBV5-4 with TRBJ2-3; D not certain. The CDR3 is 15 amino acids. The germline gives CDR1 SGHNT, CDR2 YYREEE (reference sequence). V was pared by 2 bases and J by 2 bases, with 12 bases between. CDR3 residues: CASSLVTFPTDTQYF. The CDR3, as DNA: TGTGCCAGCAGCTTAGTGACTTTTCCCACAGATACGCAGTATTTT. Using reference TRBV5-4 and TRBJ2-3 for the parts outside the CDR3, the full variable domain is ETGVTQSPTHLIKTRGQQVTLRCSSQSGHNTVSWYQQALGQGPQFIFQYYREEENGRGNFPPRFSGLQFPNYSSELNVNALELDDSALYLCASSLVTFPTDTQYFGPGTRLTVL.

V gene TRBV18 combines with J gene TRBJ2-2; 8 nucleotides agree with TRBD1. Per the germline V gene, CDR1 is KGHSH and CDR2 is LQKENI. V was pared by 3 bases and J by 2 bases, with 5 bases of the junction left unmatched. CDR3 length equals 16 residues. The CDR3 is CASSPRQGFNTGELFF. As DNA, the CDR3 is TGTGCCAGCTCACCCAGACAGGGGTTCAACACCGGGGAGCTGTTTTTT.

The chain joins TRBV28 to TRBJ1-5, with a weak D call TRBD1 (5 bases). The CDR3 length is 17 residues. The germline V and J ends were trimmed by 5 bases and 0 bases, with 17 bases remaining between them. CDR1 and CDR2 (germline): MDHEN, SYDVKM. CDR3 amino acids: CASSGRGRSYSNQPQHF. The DNA of the CDR3 is TGTGCCAGCAGTGGGCGGGGCAGGTCCTATAGCAATCAGCCCCAGCATTTT.

The rearrangement uses TRBV10-3 and TRBJ2-1; 8 bases align to TRBD2. This CDR3 is built from 15 residues. V trimming: 7 bases; J trimming: 0 bases; junction bases outside the gene matches: 5. Germline V lookup: CDR1 ENHRY, CDR2 SYGVKD. CDR3: CAITSRGGSYNEQFF. CDR3 coding DNA: TGTGCCATCACCAGTCGGGGGGGCTCCTACAATGAGCAGTTCTTC.

V and J are TRBV19 and TRBJ1-2, with 8 positions matching TRBD1. The trim removed 8 bases at V and 4 bases at J, leaving 3 bases unmatched. The CDR3 extends over 12 amino acids. CDR1 is LNHDA, CDR2 SQIVND, per germline (reference sequence). Written as DNA, the CDR3 is TGTGCCAGTTACAGGGGGGCCTATGGCTACACCTTC. It specifies CASYRGAYGYTF.

The chain combines TRBV9 with TRBJ1-3, with D perhaps TRBD1 (6 bases). CDR1 is SGDLS and CDR2 is YYNGEE in the germline V gene. Trimming left V 3 bases short and J 3 bases short, with 10 bases between. The CDR3 is made up of 14 amino acids. The CDR3 DNA reads as TGTGCCAGCAGCGACAGGGCAGTTGGAAACACCATATATTTT. This encodes CASSDRAVGNTIYF.

This chain uses TRBV9 with TRBJ2-7; no clear D. Trimming shortened V by 0 bases and J by 3 bases, and 10 bases separated the two germline ends. Germline V CDR1 and CDR2: SGDLS, YYNGEE. The CDR3 is 14 amino acids. The chain's CDR3 is CASSVASANYEQYF. The DNA of the CDR3 is TGTGCCAGCAGCGTAGCCAGCGCCAACTACGAGCAGTACTTC.

The gene calls are TRBV2 and TRBJ1-6; D is perhaps TRBD1 (6 bases). The germline gives CDR1 SNHLY, CDR2 FYNNEI. The germline V and J ends were trimmed by 6 bases and 8 bases, with 14 bases remaining between them. The length of the CDR3 is 14 residues. Here the CDR3 reads CASSLDRWDSPLHF. In DNA, the CDR3 is TGTGCCAGCAGCCTTGACAGGTGGGATTCACCCCTCCACTTT.

This clone was recorded only once. The chain carries TRBV15 and TRBJ2-3; possibly TRBD1 for D (5 bases). The CDR3 runs 17 residues. Germline CDR1 reads LNHNV; CDR2 reads YYDKDF (reference sequence). With 0 bases removed from V and 2 bases from J, the gap between germline ends came to 15 bases. The CDR3: CATSRDMSRGFTDTQYF. CDR3 nucleotide sequence: TGTGCCACCAGCAGAGACATGAGTAGGGGCTTCACAGATACGCAGTATTTT. Looking up the rest from reference TRBV15 and TRBJ2-3 gives the full variable domain: DAMVIQNPRYQVTQFGKPVTLSCSQTLNHNVMYWYQQKSSQAPKLLFHYYDKDFNNEADTPDNFQSRRPNTSFCFLDIRSPGLGDTAMYLCATSRDMSRGFTDTQYFGPGTRLTVL.

This chain links TRBV6-4 with TRBJ2-1, with 13 bases aligning to TRBD2. The CDR3 is 16 residues long. In germline, CDR1 is MRHNA, CDR2 SNTAGT. Unmatched junction bases numbered 4, after V lost 6 bases and J lost 2 bases. The CDR3 spells CASSLGLAGAYNEQFF. The DNA of the CDR3 is TGTGCCAGCAGCCTCGGACTAGCGGGGGCCTACAATGAGCAGTTCTTC.

This chain joins TRBV9 and TRBJ2-3; perhaps TRBD1 as D (6 bases). The CDR3 has 15 residues. V was pared by 0 bases and J by 0 bases, with 8 bases between. Germline V lookup: CDR1 SGDLS, CDR2 YYNGEE. The chain's CDR3 is CASSVAGVSTDTQYF. The CDR3 nucleotides read TGTGCCAGCAGCGTAGCAGGGGTCAGCACAGATACGCAGTATTTT.

This chain uses TRBV7-3 with TRBJ2-1; 9 bases align to TRBD2. CDR3 size: 16 residues. The germline V gene has CDR1 SGHTA and CDR2 FQGTGA. V shed 5 bases and J 5 bases; nucleotides not matched to a gene: 10. CDR3 sequence reads: CASSPYSGGLDNEQFF. DNA for the CDR3: TGTGCCAGCAGCCCCTATAGCGGGGGCCTCGACAATGAGCAGTTCTTC. The full variable domain, completed using reference TRBV7-3 and TRBJ2-1, is GAGVSQTPSNKVTEKGKYVELRCDPISGHTALYWYRQSLGQGPEFLIYFQGTGAADDSGLPNDRFFAVRPEGSVSTLKIQRTERGDSAVYLCASSPYSGGLDNEQFFGPGTRLTVL.

The CDR3 sequence: CASRLGAPTAYEQYF. CDR3 in DNA: TGTGCCAGCAGACTGGGGGCCCCAACTGCCTACGAGCAGTACTTC. The chain recombines TRBV6-5 with TRBJ2-7; tentative D call: TRBD1 (6 bases). There are 15 residues in the CDR3. V lost 6 bases, J lost 2 bases, and 17 bases lay in between. In germline, CDR1 is MNHEY, CDR2 SVGAGI.

This sequence joins TRBV14 and TRBJ1-2; tentatively, D is TRBD1 (5 bases). CDR3 length equals 13 residues. The germline gives CDR1 SGHDN, CDR2 FVKESK. Trimming removed 4 bases from V and 7 bases from J, with 13 bases in between. In DNA, the CDR3 is TGTGCCAGCAGCCCCATGTCAGGGTCTGGCTACACCTTC. This translates into CASSPMSGSGYTF.

CDR3 in amino acids: CASSTRLAGKPNTDTQYF. In nucleotides, the CDR3 is TGTGCCAGCAGCACTCGACTAGCGGGGAAACCTAACACAGATACGCAGTATTTT. This sequence joins TRBV11-2 and TRBJ2-3, with TRBD2 identical over 11 bases. The CDR3 length is 18 residues. Per germline, CDR1 SGHAT and CDR2 FQNNGV. With V trimmed by 5 bases and J by 2 bases, 12 bases remained unmatched.